This T cell receptor beta chain was sequenced in a study of blood T cells in healthy people across ages. A second PCR of 7 to 11 cycles used a sample-barcoded 5' primer and a J-beta primer mix. Any given sample supplied a minimum of 2.5 million CDR3-containing paired-end reads. Each CDR3 protein is one row after TCRdb ran MiXCR on the 5' RACE reads. The sample lists roughly 1,500,000 distinct CDR3 sequences; around 42% were seen once. Germline CDR1 DFQATT, CDR2 SNEGSKA (reference sequence). CDR3 length: 13 amino acids. V was clipped by 5 bases and J by 5 bases, with 15 bases between them. This receptor was identified in a woman aged 18-29 years in good health. The sample taken for sequencing was blood. The chain recombines TRBV20-1 with TRBJ2-5; D is ambiguous. CDR3 nucleotides: TGCAGTGCTTCCTTGTCCACCGCCGAGACCCAGTACTTC. Translation gives CSASLSTAETQYF.